This T cell receptor (beta chain) emerged from a study of T cell responses to AZD1222 COVID-19 vaccine. The study, taken as a whole, reports: None of the repertoires were sampled until the peak T cell response had passed.

This table comes from immunoSEQ multiplex PCR, and its TCRdb copy is limited to in-frame clones, with some not included. The sample yields fewer than 120,000 clones, roughly four fifths seen once. Trimming stripped 9 bases from V and 1 base from J, with 10 bases between. Germline V gene data show CDR1 as KGHSH and CDR2 as LQKENI. CDR3 length: 13 amino acids. This clone showed up just once. Its antigen is unknown. The specimen was peripheral blood, collected on day 0 of AZD1222 vaccination. This receptor was identified in an adult in good health. This chain connects TRBV18 to TRBJ1-5; tentative D call: TRBD1 (6 bases). CDR3 sequence reads: CASAGESNQPQHF. The CDR3 nucleotides are TGTGCCAGTGCAGGGGAAAGCAATCAGCCCCAGCATTTT.